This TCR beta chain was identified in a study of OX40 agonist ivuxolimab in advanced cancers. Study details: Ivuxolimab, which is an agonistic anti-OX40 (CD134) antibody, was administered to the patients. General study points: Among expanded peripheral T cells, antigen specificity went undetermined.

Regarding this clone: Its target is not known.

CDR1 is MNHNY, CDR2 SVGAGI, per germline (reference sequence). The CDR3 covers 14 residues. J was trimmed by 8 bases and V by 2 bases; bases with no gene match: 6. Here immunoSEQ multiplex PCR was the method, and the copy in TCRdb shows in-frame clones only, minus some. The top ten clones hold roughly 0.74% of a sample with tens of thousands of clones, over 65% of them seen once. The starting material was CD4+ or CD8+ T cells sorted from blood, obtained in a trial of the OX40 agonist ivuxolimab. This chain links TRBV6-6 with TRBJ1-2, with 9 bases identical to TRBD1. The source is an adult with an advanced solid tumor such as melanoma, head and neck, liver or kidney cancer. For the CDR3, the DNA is TGTGCCAGCAGTTACGCCGACAGGGGGGGAGGCTACACCTTC. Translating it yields CASSYADRGGGYTF.